The T cell receptor (beta chain) under discussion was sequenced for a study of blood T cell repertoires in COVID-19. Per the germline V gene, CDR1 is MNHEY and CDR2 is SVGEGT. The V end lost 5 bases, the J end lost 0 bases, and 11 bases lay between the germline ends. This CDR3 contains 14 residues. Sequenced by immunoSEQ multiplex PCR; TCRdb stores in-frame clones only, minus some. The table has roughly 260,000 clones, around 93% seen once. The receptor was derived from a human donor in a cohort exposed to, infected with or recovered from COVID-19 (not recorded which). The donor label of this sample is uncertain. Sequencing input: PBMCs or T cells enriched from blood (not recorded which). The chain carries TRBV6-2 or TRBV6-3 and TRBJ2-7; maybe TRBD2 (6 bases). This CDR3 reads CASSRPTSSYEQYF. The CDR3 DNA is TGTGCCAGCAGTAGGCCGACTAGCTCCTACGAGCAGTACTTC.